This T cell receptor (beta chain) was found in a study of PD-L1 blockade in urothelial cancer. In the study overall: Males with urothelial cancer arising in the bladder constituted about 85% of the roughly 30 patients. Before enrollment, 0 to 3 chemotherapy regimens had been given to patients.

As concerns this clone: Its antigen is currently unknown.

Sequencing was performed with immunoSEQ multiplex PCR; in TCRdb, only in-frame clones are kept and a portion is missing. Of more than 35,000 clones in the sample, almost 85% are singletons; the top ten hold approximately 3%. The CDR3 sequence is 14 residues long. CDR1 is ENHRY, CDR2 SYGVKD, per germline. J was trimmed by 4 bases and V by 10 bases; bases with no gene match: 12. Study outcomes and limitations: At 3 weeks on treatment, tumor-associated clones expanded more with durable benefit. Below-median pretreatment blood TCR clonality predicted better survival.

Here the sequenced sample was PBMCs, taken around atezolizumab (anti-PD-L1) treatment. The chain recombines TRBV10-3 with TRBJ2-7; TRBD2 aligns across 8 bases. The clonotype originates from a man between 65 and 80 years old with urothelial cancer. CDR3 amino acids: CATRLKRESYEQYF. The CDR3 DNA is TGTGCCACCCGCCTGAAGCGGGAGTCTTACGAGCAGTACTTC.